This T cell receptor (beta chain) is drawn from a study of OX40 agonist ivuxolimab in advanced cancers. Notes on this clone: Antigen specificity is unknown.

Method: immunoSEQ multiplex PCR; TCRdb's copy keeps in-frame clones and lacks some. The sample holds tens of thousands of clones, about 87% seen once. The junction had 1 base not matched to a gene; V was cut back by 6 bases and J by 1 base. Per germline, CDR1 SGHTA and CDR2 FQGTGA. The CDR3 length is 14 residues. Study results and caveats: CD8+ T cells were the subset that, on average, had more expanded clones than CD4+. Normalized expansion of T-cell clones was also low for some nonresponders.

The clonotype comes from an adult with an advanced solid tumor such as melanoma, head and neck, liver or kidney cancer. This material consisted of CD4+ or CD8+ T cells sorted from blood, taken in a trial of the OX40 agonist ivuxolimab. V and J are TRBV7-3 and TRBJ2-3, with 10 bases matching TRBD2. The CDR3 spells CASSLAGGTDTQYF. The CDR3 nucleotides are TGTGCCAGCAGTCTAGCGGGGGGCACAGATACGCAGTATTTT.